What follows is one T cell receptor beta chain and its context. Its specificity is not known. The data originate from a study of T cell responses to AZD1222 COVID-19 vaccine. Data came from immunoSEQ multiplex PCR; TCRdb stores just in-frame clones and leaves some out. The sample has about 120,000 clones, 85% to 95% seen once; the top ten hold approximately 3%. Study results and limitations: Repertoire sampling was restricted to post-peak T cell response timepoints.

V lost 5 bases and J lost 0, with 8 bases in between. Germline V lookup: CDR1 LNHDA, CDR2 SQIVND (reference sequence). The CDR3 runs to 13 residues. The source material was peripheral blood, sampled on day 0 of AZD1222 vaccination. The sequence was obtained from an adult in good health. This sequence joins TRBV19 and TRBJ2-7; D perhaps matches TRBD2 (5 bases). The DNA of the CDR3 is TGTGCCAGTAGTCCGACTAACTCCTACGAGCAGTACTTC. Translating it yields CASSPTNSYEQYF.